The 3 T cell receptor beta chains in this list originate from one sample, sequenced in a study of T cells in Graves' hyperthyroidism and ophthalmopathy (dated by TCRdb to about 2019). Receptor amplification or capture employed multiplex PCR. The sequencer listed for this sample is Illumina HiSeq 2000. The TCR beta CDR3 regions were amplified from RNA transcripts. A first-round RT-PCR of the TCR CDR3 used the HTBI primer set with the Qiagen OneStep RT-PCR kit. TCRdb reprocessing: public reads trimmed at Q25 with fastp, clones called with MiXCR, in-frame beta chains kept. Rows with a matching CDR3 protein are joined into one entry that keeps the most common DNA and genes. Within this sample are about 520,000 distinct CDR3 sequences, with around 20% of them counted one time only. The ten largest clonotypes hold more than 25% of the sample. The sample was blood. These TCRs come from a young man with Graves' hyperthyroidism.

This clonotype was observed at least ten times. This chain joins TRBV28 and TRBJ2-5, with D perhaps being TRBD1 or TRBD2 (6 bases each). The length of the CDR3 is 14 residues. Germline V gives CDR1 MDHEN, CDR2 SYDVKM. Trimming removed 2 bases at V and 2 bases at J, with 9 bases between. The CDR3 nucleotides are TGTGCCAGCAGTTTAGGGGGGCGGCAAGAGACCCAGTACTTC. It specifies CASSLGGRQETQYF.

This clonotype was seen ten or more times. Germline and junction disagree at one end, which may indicate a read error. The chain couples TRBV28 to TRBJ1-1; no reliable D call. The germline gives CDR1 MDHEN, CDR2 SYDVKM. The CDR3 sequence is 14 residues long. The CDR3 DNA is TGTGCCGGCAGAGAGAGGACGGGGAACACTGAAGCTTTCTTT. It encodes CAGRERTGNTEAFF.

The chain has TRBV6-1 and TRBJ2-5, with D unresolved. Germline V gene sequence: CDR1 MNHNS, CDR2 SASEGT. V was trimmed by 9 bases and J by 5 bases, leaving 16 bases between them. The CDR3 sequence is 13 residues long. CDR3 nucleotides: TGTGCCAGTCGTTCCGTACAGAGGGAGACCCAGTACTTC. Translating it yields CASRSVQRETQYF.